This TCR beta chain comes out of a study of blood T cell repertoires in COVID-19. This clone was picked up one time. Participants, roughly 18 to 90 years old, spanned more than 20 US areas. Allocation to cohorts depended on clinical history reported by the participants. Symptom resolution, clearance, or two negative PCRs marked donors in Cohort 3 as recovered. Per the original data handling: By means of reference gene primer amplification, nucleated cell counts were estimated. Data came from immunoSEQ multiplex PCR; TCRdb stores just in-frame clones and leaves some out. V, J and clone size were drawn from that table, and D and trimming were deduced from the DNA. The data hold fewer than 400,000 clones, with around 90% observed a single time. The CDR3 length is 14 residues. Trimming removed 6 bases from V and 3 bases from J, with 11 bases in between. Looked up from germline, CDR1 is MNHEY and CDR2 is SVGAGI.

V is TRBV6-5 and J is TRBJ2-2, with a possible D match to TRBD1 (5 bases). The sequenced sample consisted of PBMCs or T cells enriched from blood (not recorded which). The receptor comes from a woman under 30 who had recovered from COVID-19. CDR3 in amino acids: CASSRDSYTGELFF. The CDR3 DNA reads as TGTGCCAGCAGCCGAGACAGTTACACCGGGGAGCTGTTTTTT.